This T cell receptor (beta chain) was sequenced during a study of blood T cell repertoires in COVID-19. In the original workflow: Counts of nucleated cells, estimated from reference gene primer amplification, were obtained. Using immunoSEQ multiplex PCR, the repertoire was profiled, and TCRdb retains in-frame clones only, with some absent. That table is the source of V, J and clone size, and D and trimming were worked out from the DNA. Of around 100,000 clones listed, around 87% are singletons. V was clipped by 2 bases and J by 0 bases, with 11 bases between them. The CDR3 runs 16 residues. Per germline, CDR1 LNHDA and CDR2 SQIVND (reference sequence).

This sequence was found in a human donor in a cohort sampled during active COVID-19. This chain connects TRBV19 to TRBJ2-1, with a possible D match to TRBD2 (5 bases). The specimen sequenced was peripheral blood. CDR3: CASSIRGSGSYNEQFF. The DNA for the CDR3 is TGTGCCAGTAGTATACGGGGATCAGGCTCCTACAATGAGCAGTTCTTC.